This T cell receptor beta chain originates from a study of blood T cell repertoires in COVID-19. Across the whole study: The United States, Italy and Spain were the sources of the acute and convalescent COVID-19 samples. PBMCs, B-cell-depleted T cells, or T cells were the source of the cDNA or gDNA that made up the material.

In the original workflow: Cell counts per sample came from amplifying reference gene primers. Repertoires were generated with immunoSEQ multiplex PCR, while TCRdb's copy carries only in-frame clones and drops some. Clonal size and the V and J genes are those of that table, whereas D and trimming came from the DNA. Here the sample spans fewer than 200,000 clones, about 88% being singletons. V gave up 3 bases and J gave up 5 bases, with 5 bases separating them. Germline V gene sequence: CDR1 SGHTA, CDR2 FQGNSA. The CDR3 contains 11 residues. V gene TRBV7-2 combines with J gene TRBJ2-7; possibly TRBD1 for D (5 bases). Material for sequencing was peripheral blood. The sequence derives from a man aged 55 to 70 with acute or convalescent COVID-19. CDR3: CASSFRDEQYF. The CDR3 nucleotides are TGTGCCAGCAGCTTCAGGGACGAGCAGTACTTC.